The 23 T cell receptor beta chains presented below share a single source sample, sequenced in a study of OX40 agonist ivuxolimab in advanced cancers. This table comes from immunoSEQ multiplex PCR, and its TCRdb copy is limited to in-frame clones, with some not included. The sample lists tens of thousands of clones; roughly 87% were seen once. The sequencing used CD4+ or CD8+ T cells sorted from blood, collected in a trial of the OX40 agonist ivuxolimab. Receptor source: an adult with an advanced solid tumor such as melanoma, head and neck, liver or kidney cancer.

CDR3 loop: CSVEMKGTAQETQYF. The CDR3 DNA reads as TGCAGCGTTGAAATGAAGGGGACAGCTCAAGAGACCCAGTACTTC. The V and J genes are TRBV29-1 and TRBJ2-5, with 7 positions matching TRBD1. Unmatched junction bases numbered 8, after V lost 2 bases and J lost 2 bases. The CDR3 is made up of 15 amino acids. Germline V gene data show CDR1 as SQVTM and CDR2 as ANQGSEA.

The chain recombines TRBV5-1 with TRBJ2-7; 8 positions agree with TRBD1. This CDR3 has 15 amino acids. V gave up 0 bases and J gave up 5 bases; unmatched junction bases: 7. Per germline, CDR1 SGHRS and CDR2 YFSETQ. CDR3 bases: TGCGCCAGCAGCTTGGCAGGGGGCTGGAATGACGAGCAGTACTTC. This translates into CASSLAGGWNDEQYF.

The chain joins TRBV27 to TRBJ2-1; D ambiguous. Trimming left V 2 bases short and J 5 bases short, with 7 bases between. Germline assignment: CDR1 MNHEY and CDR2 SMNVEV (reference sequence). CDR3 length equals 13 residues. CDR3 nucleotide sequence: TGTGCCAGCAGTTTAAAGTCGGACAATGAGCAGTTCTTC. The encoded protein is CASSLKSDNEQFF.

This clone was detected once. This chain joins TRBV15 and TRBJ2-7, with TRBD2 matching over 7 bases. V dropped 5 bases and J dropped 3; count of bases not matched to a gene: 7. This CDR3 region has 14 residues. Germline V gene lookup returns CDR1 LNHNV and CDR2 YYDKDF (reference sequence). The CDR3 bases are TGTGCCACCAGCCCCCGACTAGCCGACTACGAGCAGTACTTC. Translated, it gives CATSPRLADYEQYF. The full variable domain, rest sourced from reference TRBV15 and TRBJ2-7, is DAMVIQNPRYQVTQFGKPVTLSCSQTLNHNVMYWYQQKSSQAPKLLFHYYDKDFNNEADTPDNFQSRRPNTSFCFLDIRSPGLGDTAMYLCATSPRLADYEQYFGPGTRLTVT.

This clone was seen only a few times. The CDR3 protein is CSVESGGGNTIYF. The CDR3, as DNA: TGCAGCGTTGAAAGCGGGGGTGGAAACACCATATATTTT. V gene TRBV29-1 combines with J gene TRBJ1-3; perhaps TRBD1 as D (5 bases). In germline, CDR1 is SQVTM, CDR2 ANQGSEA. The CDR3 contains 13 residues. Deletions cut 2 bases from V and 3 bases from J, with 8 bases between.

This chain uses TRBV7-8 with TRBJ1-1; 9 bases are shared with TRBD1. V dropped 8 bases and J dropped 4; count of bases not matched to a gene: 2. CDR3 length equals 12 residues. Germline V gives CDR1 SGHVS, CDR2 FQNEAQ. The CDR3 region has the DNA TGTGCCAGCGGGGACAGGGCCACTGAAGCTTTCTTT. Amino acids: CASGDRATEAFF.

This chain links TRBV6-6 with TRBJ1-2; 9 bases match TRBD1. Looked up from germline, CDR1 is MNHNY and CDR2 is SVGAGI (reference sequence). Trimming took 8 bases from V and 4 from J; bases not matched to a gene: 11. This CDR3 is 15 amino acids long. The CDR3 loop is CASGKGTGRGYGYTF. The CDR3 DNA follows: TGTGCCAGCGGAAAGGGGACAGGGCGAGGCTATGGCTACACCTTC.

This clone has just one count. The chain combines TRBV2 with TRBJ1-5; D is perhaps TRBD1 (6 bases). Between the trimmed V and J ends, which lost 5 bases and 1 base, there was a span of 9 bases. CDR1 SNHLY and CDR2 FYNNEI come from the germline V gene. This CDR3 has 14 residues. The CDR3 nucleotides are TGTGCCAGCAGTACAGGGAAGAGCAATCAGCCCCAGCATTTT. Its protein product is CASSTGKSNQPQHF.

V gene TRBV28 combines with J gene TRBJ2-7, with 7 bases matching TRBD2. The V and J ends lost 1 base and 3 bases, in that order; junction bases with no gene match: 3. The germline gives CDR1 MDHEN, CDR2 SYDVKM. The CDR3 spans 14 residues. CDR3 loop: CASSLLGRVYEQYV. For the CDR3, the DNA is TGTGCCAGCAGTTTATTGGGGAGGGTCTACGAGCAGTACGTC.

The CDR3 bases are TGTGCCACCACTAGGCGGTTAGGCACCGGGGAGCTGTTTTTT. The encoded protein is CATTRRLGTGELFF. The gene calls are TRBV11-2 and TRBJ2-2; D may be TRBD2 (5 bases). CDR1 and CDR2 from the germline V gene are SGHAT and FQNNGV. The CDR3 has 14 residues. Trimming left V 10 bases short and J 4 bases short, with 16 bases between.

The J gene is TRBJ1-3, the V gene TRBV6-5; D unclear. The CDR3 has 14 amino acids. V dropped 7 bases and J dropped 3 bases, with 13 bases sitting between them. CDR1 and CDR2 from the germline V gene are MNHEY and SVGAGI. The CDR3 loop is CASTGRGSGNTIYF. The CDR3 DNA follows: TGTGCCAGCACCGGTCGGGGAAGTGGAAACACCATATATTTT.

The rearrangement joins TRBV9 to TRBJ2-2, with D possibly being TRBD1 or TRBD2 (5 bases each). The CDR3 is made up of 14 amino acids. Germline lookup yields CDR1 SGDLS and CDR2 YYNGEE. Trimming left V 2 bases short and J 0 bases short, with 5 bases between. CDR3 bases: TGTGCCAGCAGCGTGGGACCGAACACCGGGGAGCTGTTTTTT. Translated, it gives CASSVGPNTGELFF.

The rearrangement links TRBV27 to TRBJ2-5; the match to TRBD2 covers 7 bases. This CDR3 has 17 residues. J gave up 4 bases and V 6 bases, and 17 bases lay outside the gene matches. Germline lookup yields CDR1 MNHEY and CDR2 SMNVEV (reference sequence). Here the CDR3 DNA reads TGTGCCAGCAGGGCGGGGTACGCAGGAGGGAGGGGAGAGACCCAGTACTTC. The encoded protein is CASRAGYAGGRGETQYF.

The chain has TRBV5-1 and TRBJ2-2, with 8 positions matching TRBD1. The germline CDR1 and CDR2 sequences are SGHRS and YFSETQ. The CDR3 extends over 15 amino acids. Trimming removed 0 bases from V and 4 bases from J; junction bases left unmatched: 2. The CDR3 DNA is TGCGCCAGCAGCTTGGGTGGACAGGGCACCGGGGAGCTGTTTTTT. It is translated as CASSLGGQGTGELFF.

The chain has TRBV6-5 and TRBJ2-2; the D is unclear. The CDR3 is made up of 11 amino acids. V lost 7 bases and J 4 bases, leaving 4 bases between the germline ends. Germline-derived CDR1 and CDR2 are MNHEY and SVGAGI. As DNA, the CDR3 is TGTGCCAGCACCACCACCGGGGAGCTGTTTTTT. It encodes CASTTTGELFF.

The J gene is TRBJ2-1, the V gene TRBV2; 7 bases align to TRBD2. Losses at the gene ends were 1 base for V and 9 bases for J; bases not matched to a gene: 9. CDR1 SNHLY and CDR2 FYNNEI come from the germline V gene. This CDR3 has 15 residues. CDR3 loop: CASSEEGLPWGEQFF. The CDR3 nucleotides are TGTGCCAGCAGTGAAGAGGGACTACCTTGGGGTGAGCAGTTCTTC.

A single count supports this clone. The CDR3 DNA sequence: TGCGCCAGCAGCCTAGTAGATGGACGGAGGACCGGGGAGCTGTTTTTT. Encoded protein: CASSLVDGRRTGELFF. This chain uses TRBV4-1 with TRBJ2-2; D may be TRBD2 (5 bases). V dropped 4 bases and J dropped 5 bases, with 17 bases sitting between them. The V gene's germline CDR1 is MGHRA and CDR2 YSYEKL. The CDR3 sequence is 16 residues long.

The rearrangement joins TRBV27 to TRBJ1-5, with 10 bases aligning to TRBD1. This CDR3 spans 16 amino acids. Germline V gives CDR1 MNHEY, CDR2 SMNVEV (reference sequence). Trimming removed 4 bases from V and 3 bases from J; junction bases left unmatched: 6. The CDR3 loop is CASSSLGTGANQPQHF. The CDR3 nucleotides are TGTGCCAGCAGTTCACTCGGGACAGGGGCCAATCAGCCCCAGCATTTT.

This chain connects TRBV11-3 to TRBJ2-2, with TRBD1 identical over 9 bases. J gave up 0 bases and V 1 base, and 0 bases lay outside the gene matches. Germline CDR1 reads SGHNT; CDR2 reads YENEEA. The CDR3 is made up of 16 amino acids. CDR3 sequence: CASSLGTGANTGELFF. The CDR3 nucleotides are TGTGCCAGCAGCTTAGGGACAGGGGCGAACACCGGGGAGCTGTTTTTT.

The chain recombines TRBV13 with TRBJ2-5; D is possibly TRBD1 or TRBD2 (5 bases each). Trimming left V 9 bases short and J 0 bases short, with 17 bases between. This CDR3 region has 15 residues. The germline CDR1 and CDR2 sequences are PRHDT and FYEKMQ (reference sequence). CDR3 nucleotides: TGTGCCAGTAGAAGAGGGGTGGGGTACCAAGAGACCCAGTACTTC. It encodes CASRRGVGYQETQYF.

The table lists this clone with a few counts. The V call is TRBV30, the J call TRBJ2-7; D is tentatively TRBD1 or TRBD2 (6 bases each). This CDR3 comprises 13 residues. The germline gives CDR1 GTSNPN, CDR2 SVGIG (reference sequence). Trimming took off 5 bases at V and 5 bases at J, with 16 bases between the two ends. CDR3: CAWDPGATHEQYF. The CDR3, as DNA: TGTGCCTGGGACCCGGGGGCTACCCACGAGCAGTACTTC.

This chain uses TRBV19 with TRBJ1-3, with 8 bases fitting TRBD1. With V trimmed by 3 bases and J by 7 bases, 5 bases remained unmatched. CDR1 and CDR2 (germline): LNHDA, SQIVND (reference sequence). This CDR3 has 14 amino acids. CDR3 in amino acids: CASSIKGTGNTIYF. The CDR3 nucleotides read TGTGCCAGTAGTATTAAGGGGACAGGTAACACCATATATTTT.

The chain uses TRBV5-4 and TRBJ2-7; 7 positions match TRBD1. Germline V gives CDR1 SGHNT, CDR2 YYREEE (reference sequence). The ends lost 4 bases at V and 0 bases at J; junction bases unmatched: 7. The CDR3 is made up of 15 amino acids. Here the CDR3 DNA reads TGTGCCAGCAGCCGCCGACAGGGCCCCTCCTACGAGCAGTACGTC. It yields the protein CASSRRQGPSYEQYV.